This TCR beta chain appears in the sequencing data of a study of blood T cell repertoires in COVID-19. About the research overall: Samples taken during acute and convalescent COVID-19 were collected in the United States, Italy and Spain. The analysed material was cDNA or gDNA that came from T cells, B-cell-depleted T cells, or PBMCs.

As handled by the study authors: Estimation of nucleated cell counts relied on the amplification of reference gene primers. TCRdb's copy holds only in-frame clones and misses some; the assay was immunoSEQ multiplex PCR. That table is the source of V, J and clone size, and D and trimming were worked out from the DNA. The sample carries about 54,000 clones, roughly 80% recorded once. The sequence was collected from a woman aged 60 to 75 with acute or convalescent COVID-19. Sequences were obtained from peripheral blood.

CDR3 amino acids: CASSSQGAVSGNTIYF. DNA for the CDR3: TGTGCCAGCAGCTCCCAGGGGGCCGTCTCTGGAAACACCATATATTTT. This rearrangement joins TRBV9 to TRBJ1-3; the match to TRBD1 covers 8 bases. V trimming: 4 bases; J trimming: 0 bases; junction bases outside the gene matches: 6. This CDR3 is 16 amino acids long. CDR1 SGDLS and CDR2 YYNGEE come from the germline V gene.